The next 29 T cell receptor beta chains were all read from a single sample in a study of control samples from healthy donors and cancer patients. Profiled with immunoSEQ multiplex PCR; TCRdb holds only in-frame clones, not every one. The repertoire holds under 80,000 clones, approximately 94% seen once, with approximately 5.7% in the top ten. Sequenced input: blood. The receptors stem from a woman aged 40 to 50 in good health.

The chain combines TRBV7-9 with TRBJ2-1; 7 bases fit TRBD2. This CDR3 is built from 16 residues. The germline V gene encodes CDR1 SEHNR and CDR2 FQNEAQ (reference sequence). V dropped 5 bases and J dropped 0; count of bases not matched to a gene: 7. The CDR3 protein is CASSPRGGSSYNEQFF. DNA of the CDR3: TGTGCCAGCAGCCCTAGGGGCGGGAGCTCCTACAATGAGCAGTTCTTC.

The rearrangement links TRBV28 to TRBJ1-3; D is unresolved. The V end was cut by 7 bases, the J end by 0 bases, with 19 bases between. The CDR3 extends over 17 amino acids. The germline gives CDR1 MDHEN, CDR2 SYDVKM. DNA for the CDR3: TGTGCCAGCACCGCTTCGGGGTTAATTTTCTCTGGAAACACCATATATTTT. It encodes CASTASGLIFSGNTIYF. Looking up the rest from reference TRBV28 and TRBJ1-3 gives the full variable domain: DVKVTQSSRYLVKRTGEKVFLECVQDMDHENMFWYRQDPGLGLRLIYFSYDVKMKEKGDIPEGYSVSREKKERFSLILESASTNQTSMYLCASTASGLIFSGNTIYFGEGSWLTVV.

The chain uses TRBV10-3 and TRBJ1-5; D not certain. Per germline, CDR1 ENHRY and CDR2 SYGVKD. V was shortened by 0 bases and J by 0 bases, with 6 bases between the two germline ends. This CDR3 region has 15 residues. For the CDR3, the DNA is TGTGCCATCAGTGAGTCGGAATTTAGCAATCAGCCCCAGCATTTT. The encoded protein is CAISESEFSNQPQHF.

The rearrangement uses TRBV27 and TRBJ2-7; the D is unclear. Trimming pared 2 bases from V and 2 bases from J, leaving 10 bases between. The CDR3 contains 14 residues. Per the germline V gene, CDR1 is MNHEY and CDR2 is SMNVEV (reference sequence). CDR3 DNA: TGTGCCAGCAGTTTAGACCCTTCTACCTACGAGCAGTACTTC. Its protein product is CASSLDPSTYEQYF.

The CDR3 DNA sequence: TGTGCCAGCAGCCAAGGGACAGGGGGCAACACCGGGGAGCTGTTTTTT. Translated, it gives CASSQGTGGNTGELFF. The V call is TRBV14, the J call TRBJ2-2, with 11 bases lining up with TRBD1. The CDR3 has 16 residues. With 1 base clipped from V and 2 bases from J, the junction kept 0 bases outside the gene matches. Per germline, CDR1 SGHDN and CDR2 FVKESK.

The J gene is TRBJ1-1, the V gene TRBV19; D gene ambiguous. This CDR3 contains 14 residues. CDR1 is LNHDA, CDR2 SQIVND, per germline (reference sequence). V lost 0 bases to trimming and J lost 4 bases, with 9 bases between them. The CDR3 coding sequence is TGTGCCAGTAGTATAGATAGGCGGAGCACTGAAGCTTTCTTT. Encoded protein: CASSIDRRSTEAFF.

J is TRBJ1-5 and V is TRBV7-9, with a tentative D call TRBD1 (5 bases). The CDR3 length is 15 residues. CDR1 is SEHNR, CDR2 FQNEAQ, per germline (reference sequence). Trimming cost V 6 bases and J 7 bases, with 19 bases left between them. This CDR3 is CASSQGGLQNQPQHF. CDR3 DNA: TGTGCCAGCAGTCAGGGAGGGCTCCAGAACCAGCCCCAGCATTTT. The full variable domain, rest sourced from reference TRBV7-9 and TRBJ1-5, is DTGVSQNPRHKITKRGQNVTFRCDPISEHNRLYWYRQTLGQGPEFLTYFQNEAQLEKSRLLSDRFSAERPKGSFSTLEIQRTEQGDSAMYLCASSQGGLQNQPQHFGDGTRLSIL.

V usage is TRBV19 and J usage is TRBJ1-3; a possible D gene is TRBD1 (5 bases). V was shortened by 3 bases and J by 2 bases, with 14 bases between the two germline ends. The CDR3 runs 16 residues. Per the germline V gene, CDR1 is LNHDA and CDR2 is SQIVND (reference sequence). The CDR3 sequence is CASSIAGTTAGNTIYF. The CDR3 DNA reads as TGTGCCAGTAGTATTGCAGGGACGACGGCTGGAAACACCATATATTTT.

The rearrangement joins TRBV19 to TRBJ2-1; D is ambiguous. The CDR3 loop spans 13 amino acids. V dropped 6 bases and J dropped 10 bases, with 16 bases sitting between them. Germline-derived CDR1 and CDR2 are LNHDA and SQIVND (reference sequence). The CDR3 nucleotides read TGTGCCAGTAGCCTCCGACTTTGGATGGAGCAGTTCTTC. Translation: CASSLRLWMEQFF.

J is TRBJ1-1 and V is TRBV11-2, with unresolved D. Trimming left V 4 bases short and J 0 bases short, with 9 bases between. CDR1 is SGHAT and CDR2 is FQNNGV in the germline V gene. This CDR3 is built from 14 residues. The CDR3 here is CASSSLRVNTEAFF. The DNA for the CDR3 is TGTGCCAGCAGCTCCCTTCGGGTGAACACTGAAGCTTTCTTT.

The CDR3 nucleotides are TGTGCCAGCAGCTTCTCATCTAGCGGCTCCTACAATGAGCAGTTCTTC. Its translation is CASSFSSSGSYNEQFF. This sequence joins TRBV7-2 and TRBJ2-1; 7 nucleotides agree with TRBD2. The CDR3 consists of 16 residues. CDR1 SGHTA and CDR2 FQGNSA come from the germline V gene. Germline trimming cut 3 bases from V and 0 bases from J; bases unmatched to any gene: 5. Drawing the rest from reference TRBV7-2 and TRBJ2-1, the complete variable domain is GAGVSQSPSNKVTEKGKDVELRCDPISGHTALYWYRQSLGQGLEFLIYFQGNSAPDKSGLPSDRFSAERTGGSVSTLTIQRTQQEDSAVYLCASSFSSSGSYNEQFFGPGTRLTVL.

The chain employs TRBV19 and TRBJ1-1; tentative D call: TRBD1 (6 bases). The CDR3 covers 13 residues. Deletions cut 6 bases from V and 1 base from J, with 9 bases between. Germline V lookup: CDR1 LNHDA, CDR2 SQIVND (reference sequence). The CDR3 DNA reads TGTGCCAGTAGCCCGACAGGGAACACTGAAGCTTTCTTT. It encodes CASSPTGNTEAFF.

The chain joins TRBV4-1 to TRBJ1-4; D is ambiguous. The length of the CDR3 is 14 residues. V was trimmed by 0 bases and J by 8 bases, leaving 10 bases between them. Looked up from germline, CDR1 is MGHRA and CDR2 is YSYEKL. The chain's CDR3 is CASSQDTDREKLFF. For the CDR3, the DNA is TGCGCCAGCAGCCAAGATACCGACCGGGAAAAACTGTTTTTT.

The chain is built from TRBV30 and TRBJ2-1; 10 nucleotides align to TRBD2. The CDR3 has 14 residues. Losses at the gene ends were 5 bases for V and 8 bases for J; bases not matched to a gene: 9. In germline, CDR1 is GTSNPN, CDR2 SVGIG (reference sequence). This CDR3 is CAWENLAGVYEQFF. In DNA form, the CDR3 reads TGTGCCTGGGAAAACCTAGCGGGAGTTTATGAGCAGTTCTTC.

The chain has TRBV6-4 and TRBJ2-1, with 14 bases that match TRBD2. With V trimmed by 4 bases and J by 7 bases, 0 bases remained unmatched. Germline CDR1 is MRHNA and CDR2 is SNTAGT. The CDR3 covers 14 residues. CDR3 in DNA: TGTGCCAGCAGTGGACTAGCGGGAGGGAATGAGCAGTTCTTC. Translation: CASSGLAGGNEQFF.

This clone has a single count. V and J are TRBV6-5 and TRBJ1-5; perhaps TRBD1 as D (5 bases). CDR1 and CDR2 from the germline V gene are MNHEY and SVGAGI. The CDR3 extends over 15 amino acids. V lost 0 bases, J lost 3 bases, and 9 bases lay in between. The CDR3 is CASSYSGAANQPQHF. DNA for the CDR3: TGTGCCAGCAGTTACTCTGGGGCGGCCAATCAGCCCCAGCATTTT.

The genes are TRBV6-5 and TRBJ1-1, with D possibly TRBD1 on 6 matching bases. This CDR3 spans 14 amino acids. Trimming shortened V by 10 bases and J by 4 bases, and 19 bases separated the two germline ends. Germline loops: CDR1 MNHEY, CDR2 SVGAGI. This chain's CDR3 is CAIQWGAEGTEAFF. The CDR3 DNA is TGTGCCATCCAGTGGGGGGCAGAGGGCACTGAAGCTTTCTTT.

This chain links TRBV25-1 with TRBJ1-2; D is possibly TRBD1 (5 bases). Germline CDR1 and CDR2: MGHDK and SYGVNS. The CDR3 runs to 13 residues. Trimming stripped 2 bases from V and 8 bases from J, with 12 bases between. The CDR3 coding sequence is TGTGCCAGCAGTGAACAACAGGTTAGCGGCTACACCTTC. Protein product: CASSEQQVSGYTF.

The chain employs TRBV3-1 (or the pseudogene TRBV3-2) and TRBJ2-7, with TRBD2 as a possible D gene (5 bases). Trimming cost V 2 bases and J 9 bases, with 11 bases left between them. CDR1 is LGHDT, CDR2 YNNKEL, per germline (reference sequence). This CDR3 spans 12 amino acids. CDR3: CASSQFSEVQYF. Here the CDR3 DNA reads TGTGCCAGCAGCCAATTTAGCGAAGTGCAGTACTTC.

This clone was seen a handful of times. The chain is built from TRBV19 and TRBJ2-5; maybe TRBD1 (6 bases). Trimming removed 3 bases from V and 4 bases from J, with 9 bases in between. This CDR3 is built from 13 residues. Germline CDR1 and CDR2: LNHDA and SQIVND (reference sequence). The CDR3 protein is CASSIPGAETQYF. CDR3 bases: TGTGCCAGTAGTATCCCAGGGGCAGAGACCCAGTACTTC.

J is TRBJ2-3 and V is TRBV19; D not resolved. CDR3 size: 13 residues. Germline V gene data show CDR1 as LNHDA and CDR2 as SQIVND (reference sequence). V was pared by 3 bases and J by 6 bases, with 10 bases between. The CDR3 sequence is CASSIPQRDTQYF. CDR3 sequence (DNA): TGTGCCAGTAGTATTCCCCAGCGTGATACGCAGTATTTT.

This sequence joins TRBV15 and TRBJ1-2; 9 positions agree with TRBD1. The CDR3 covers 15 residues. Per the germline V gene, CDR1 is LNHNV and CDR2 is YYDKDF (reference sequence). The V segment lost 3 bases and the J segment 7 bases; nucleotides outside the gene matches: 9. CDR3 nucleotides: TGTGCCACCAGCAGGGAACAGGGGGCTGGGTTTGGCTACACCTTC. Its translation is CATSREQGAGFGYTF.

This sequence joins TRBV12-3 or TRBV12-4 and TRBJ2-5, with a weak D call TRBD2 (5 bases). This CDR3 is built from 12 residues. V was shortened by 6 bases and J by 5 bases, with 10 bases between the two germline ends. The CDR3 loop reads CASSPSRETQYF. The CDR3 nucleotides read TGTGCCAGCAGCCCTAGCAGGGAGACCCAGTACTTC.

V usage is TRBV2 and J usage is TRBJ1-5, with TRBD1 matching over 9 bases. This CDR3 has 15 amino acids. With 5 bases clipped from V and 4 bases from J, the junction kept 6 bases outside the gene matches. The germline CDR1 and CDR2 sequences are SNHLY and FYNNEI. Here the CDR3 DNA reads TGTGCCAGCAGTCGCGAAGGGACAGGGAATCAGCCCCAGCATTTT. It yields the protein CASSREGTGNQPQHF.

This chain connects TRBV19 to TRBJ2-3; TRBD2 might be the D (5 bases). Germline V lookup: CDR1 LNHDA, CDR2 SQIVND (reference sequence). This CDR3 has 17 residues. V was cut by 4 bases and J by 1 base, with 18 bases left in between. The CDR3 loop reads CASSTRLALAGTDTQYF. CDR3 DNA sequence: TGTGCCAGTAGTACACGGCTAGCTTTGGCAGGCACAGATACGCAGTATTTT.

The rearrangement joins TRBV18 to TRBJ1-6; TRBD1 is a possible D gene (6 bases). Germline CDR1 KGHSH, CDR2 LQKENI. The CDR3 sequence is 16 residues long. Trimming stripped 5 bases from V and 10 bases from J, with 21 bases between. In DNA, the CDR3 is TGTGCCAGCTCATTCGACCCAAATCAGGGGAGCTCACCCCTCCACTTT. It encodes CASSFDPNQGSSPLHF.

The chain combines TRBV5-6 with TRBJ1-2, with D hard to call. The CDR3 totals 14 residues. V lost 0 bases, J lost 5 bases, and 11 bases lay in between. Germline assignment: CDR1 SGHDT and CDR2 YYEEEE. CDR3 nucleotide sequence: TGTGCCAGCAGCTTGGGCGACGGAACATATGGCTACACCTTC. Translating it yields CASSLGDGTYGYTF. Variable domain in full (rest from reference TRBV5-6 and TRBJ1-2): DAGVTQSPTHLIKTRGQQVTLRCSPKSGHDTVSWYQQALGQGPQFIFQYYEEEERQRGNFPDRFSGHQFPNYSSELNVNALLLGDSALYLCASSLGDGTYGYTFGSGTRLTVV.

V gene TRBV28 combines with J gene TRBJ2-2; 11 bases map to TRBD1. CDR1 and CDR2 from the germline V gene are MDHEN and SYDVKM. After removal of 5 bases from V and 7 bases from J, the junction contained 6 bases not matched to a gene. The CDR3 is made up of 15 amino acids. The CDR3: CASSPGQGAIGELFF. CDR3 nucleotides: TGTGCCAGCAGTCCCGGACAGGGGGCGATCGGGGAGCTGTTTTTT.

The J gene is TRBJ2-1, the V gene TRBV11-2, with D unclear. Per the germline V gene, CDR1 is SGHAT and CDR2 is FQNNGV. The CDR3 is made up of 15 amino acids. V was clipped by 0 bases and J by 3 bases, with 9 bases between them. The CDR3 sequence: CASSLEWRDYNEQFF. The CDR3 DNA is TGTGCCAGCAGCTTAGAATGGCGAGACTACAATGAGCAGTTCTTC.